This T cell receptor beta chain derives from a study of blood T cell repertoires in COVID-19. Across the whole study: The origin of the acute and convalescent COVID-19 samples was the United States, Italy and Spain.

Sequenced by immunoSEQ multiplex PCR; TCRdb stores in-frame clones only, minus some. This sample yields 100,000 or so clones, of which more than 60% are seen a single time; less than 25% belongs to the top ten. Trimming removed 1 base from V and 8 bases from J; junction bases left unmatched: 4. Germline CDR1 reads SGHTA; CDR2 reads FQGNSA. The CDR3 length is 14 residues. The TCR comes from a man between 70 and 80 years old with active or convalescent COVID-19. The specimen was peripheral blood. The V and J genes are TRBV7-2 and TRBJ1-4; TRBD1 matches 7 bases. The DNA for the CDR3 is TGTGCCAGCAGCTTAGAGGGGGCCCGAGAAAAACTGTTTTTT. It is translated as CASSLEGAREKLFF.